This TCR beta chain came from a study of blood T cell repertoires in COVID-19. On the study more broadly: Acute-phase and convalescent COVID-19 samples originated in the United States, Italy and Spain. Nucleic acid was either cDNA or gDNA, and it came from T cells, B-cell-depleted T cells, or PBMCs.

With 2 bases clipped from V and 4 bases from J, the junction kept 4 bases outside the gene matches. Germline CDR1 reads SGHAT; CDR2 reads FQNNGV. The CDR3 sequence is 16 residues long. Per the study methods: Estimated nucleated cell counts came from reference gene primer amplification. Sequenced by immunoSEQ multiplex PCR; TCRdb stores in-frame clones only, minus some. V, J and clone size are those of that table, while D and trimming were read from the DNA. The sample yields 87,000 or so clones, around 90% seen once. V and J are TRBV11-2 and TRBJ2-2, with 10 bases fitting TRBD1. The clonotype comes from a woman older than 75 with acute or convalescent COVID-19. The source material was peripheral blood. The CDR3 nucleotides read TGTGCCAGCAGCTTATCGCGGACAGGGGGCACCGGGGAGCTGTTTTTT. As protein: CASSLSRTGGTGELFF.